The source of this T cell receptor (beta chain) is a study of T-cell reconstitution after alpha-beta-depleted transplantation in children. Unique molecular identifiers were incorporated into the prepared TCRbeta library. From the PCR reads, TCRdb called clonotypes with MiXCR, one entry per CDR3 protein. The sample consists of some 460,000 distinct CDR3 sequences, under 20% of them appearing once. This clonotype came up a few times. The antigen is undetermined. Study findings and constraints: At day 60, the high TCRbeta diversity found in some patients originated from recipient T cells and thymic progenitors that had survived. T-cell counts and diversity at one year following transplant were attributed mainly to newly produced T cells. Roughly two months post-transplant, alpha-beta T cells reportedly originated from several hundred graft clones that had expanded.

The CDR3 length is 18 residues. V dropped 0 bases and J dropped 0; count of bases not matched to a gene: 8. Germline loops: CDR1 MDHEN, CDR2 SYDVKM. The clonotype was recovered from a boy in the first two years of life who had a stem cell transplant for Wiskott-Aldrich syndrome, so the T cells may come from the graft donor. Source: PBMCs, mostly from graft donor cells, taken 360 days after TCRalphabeta/CD19-depleted stem cell transplant. The chain joins TRBV28 to TRBJ2-1, with 7 positions matching TRBD2. This chain's CDR3 is CASSLWRTRLFSYNEQFF. The CDR3 DNA is TGTGCCAGCAGTTTATGGAGGACTAGGCTCTTCTCCTACAATGAGCAGTTCTTC.